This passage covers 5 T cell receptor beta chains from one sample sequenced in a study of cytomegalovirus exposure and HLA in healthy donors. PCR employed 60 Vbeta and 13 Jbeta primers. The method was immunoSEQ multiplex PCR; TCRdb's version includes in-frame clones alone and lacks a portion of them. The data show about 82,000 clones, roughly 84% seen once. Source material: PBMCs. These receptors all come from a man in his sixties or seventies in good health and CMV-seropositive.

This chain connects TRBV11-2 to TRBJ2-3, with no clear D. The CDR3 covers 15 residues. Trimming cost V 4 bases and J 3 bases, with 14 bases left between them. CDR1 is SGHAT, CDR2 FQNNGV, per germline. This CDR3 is CASSSPGSRTDTQYF. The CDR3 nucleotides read TGTGCCAGCAGCTCTCCGGGTAGTCGGACAGATACGCAGTATTTT.

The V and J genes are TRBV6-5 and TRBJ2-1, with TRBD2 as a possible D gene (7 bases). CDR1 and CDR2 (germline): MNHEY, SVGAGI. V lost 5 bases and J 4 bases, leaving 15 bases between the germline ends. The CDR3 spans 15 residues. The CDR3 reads CASSTRGGGYNEQFF. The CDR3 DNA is TGTGCCAGCAGTACTAGGGGGGGAGGGTACAATGAGCAGTTCTTC.

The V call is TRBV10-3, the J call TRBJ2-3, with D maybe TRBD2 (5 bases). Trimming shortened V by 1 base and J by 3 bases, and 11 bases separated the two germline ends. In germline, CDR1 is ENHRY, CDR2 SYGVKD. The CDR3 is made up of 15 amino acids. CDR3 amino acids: CAISEFLTGTDTQYF. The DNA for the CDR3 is TGTGCCATCAGTGAGTTCCTTACGGGGACAGATACGCAGTATTTT.

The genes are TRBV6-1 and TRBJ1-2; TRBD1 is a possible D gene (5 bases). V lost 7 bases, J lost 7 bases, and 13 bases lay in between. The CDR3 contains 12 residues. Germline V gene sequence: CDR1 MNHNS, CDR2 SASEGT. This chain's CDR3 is CASTSRGSGYTF. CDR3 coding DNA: TGTGCCAGCACCTCGCGGGGGTCTGGCTACACCTTC.

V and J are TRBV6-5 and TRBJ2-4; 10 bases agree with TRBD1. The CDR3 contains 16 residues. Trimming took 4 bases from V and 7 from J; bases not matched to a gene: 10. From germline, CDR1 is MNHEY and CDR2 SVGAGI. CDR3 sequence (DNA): TGTGCCAGCAGTTCCTCCCTTGGACAGGGGGACAACATTCAGTACTTC. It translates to CASSSSLGQGDNIQYF.